This T cell receptor (beta chain) appears in the sequencing data of a study of shared clonotypes between healthy human individuals. Looking at the study overall: Per donor, three plates held CD4 naive cells, three held CD4 memory, two held CD8 naive and one held CD8 memory.

Study-wide results and caveats: The sharing of about 5.3% of naive CD4 clonotypes was seen across a few donors.

V was clipped by 2 bases and J by 6 bases, with 12 bases between them. CDR1 MNHEY and CDR2 SMNVEV come from the germline V gene (reference sequence). The CDR3 covers 14 residues. As for this clone: Its target is unknown. Other DNA sequences in the sample encode the same CDR3.

Naive CD8 cells were CD45RO-negative, positively selected for CCR7, excluding terminally differentiated effector memory CD45RA+ cells. Nashville, Tennessee was home to all donors, who were Caucasian adults. Here immunoSEQ multiplex PCR was the method, and the copy in TCRdb shows in-frame clones only, minus some. The sample shows some 740,000 clones, about 91% of them seen only once. Source material: naive CD8+ T cells sorted from blood. The chain combines TRBV27 with TRBJ2-3; D tentatively reads TRBD1 or TRBD2 (6 bases each). The sequence was obtained from a man under 40 in good health. The chain's CDR3 is CASSLGRRGDTQYF. The DNA for the CDR3 is TGTGCCAGCAGTTTAGGGCGGAGGGGGGATACGCAGTATTTT.